Presented here are 21 T cell receptor beta chains from one specimen sequenced in a study of control samples from healthy donors and cancer patients. The method was immunoSEQ multiplex PCR; TCRdb's version includes in-frame clones alone and lacks a portion of them. The repertoire consists of around 180,000 clones, with about 91% occurring once and the leading ten covering 2% to 2.5%. Sample: blood. These TCRs come from a woman in her forties in good health.

Remarks on this clone: This CDR3 is also generated by other DNA sequences in the sample. The rearrangement joins TRBV2 to TRBJ2-3; 9 nucleotides align to TRBD1. Germline lookup yields CDR1 SNHLY and CDR2 FYNNEI. Trimming at V came to 5 bases and at J to 1 base, leaving 4 bases not matched to a gene. The CDR3 loop spans 15 amino acids. Here the CDR3 DNA reads TGTGCCAGCAGTCCCCGGACAGGGGGCACAGATACGCAGTATTTT. It translates to CASSPRTGGTDTQYF. Full variable domain (outside the CDR3, taken from reference TRBV2 and TRBJ2-3): EPEVTQTPSHQVTQMGQEVILRCVPISNHLYFYWYRQILGQKVEFLVSFYNNEISEKSEIFDDQFSVERPDGSNFTLKIRSTKLEDSAMYFCASSPRTGGTDTQYFGPGTRLTVL.

The chain has TRBV10-3 and TRBJ1-3; 7 bases map to TRBD1. The CDR3 spans 14 residues. V shed 6 bases, J shed 0 bases, and the junction held 2 bases outside the gene matches. Germline V gene data show CDR1 as ENHRY and CDR2 as SYGVKD. CDR3 in DNA: TGTGCCATCAGAGGGACAGCCTCTGGAAACACCATATATTTT. Translated, it gives CAIRGTASGNTIYF.

The V gene is TRBV27, the J gene TRBJ1-2; TRBD1 matches 8 bases. Trimming removed 6 bases from V and 4 bases from J; junction bases left unmatched: 4. CDR1 is MNHEY, CDR2 SMNVEV, per germline (reference sequence). The CDR3 is made up of 13 amino acids. CDR3 protein: CASSPGQGYGYTF. In DNA, the CDR3 is TGTGCCAGCAGCCCCGGACAGGGCTATGGCTACACCTTC.

This chain connects TRBV6-1 to TRBJ2-7, with D unresolved. Trimming took 2 bases from V and 0 from J, leaving 8 bases between them. The germline gives CDR1 MNHNS, CDR2 SASEGT. This CDR3 region has 14 residues. The CDR3 reads CASSEWGDSYEQYF. The CDR3 region has the DNA TGTGCCAGCAGTGAATGGGGTGACTCCTACGAGCAGTACTTC.

The chain is built from TRBV11-3 and TRBJ2-1, with D perhaps matching TRBD2 (5 bases). The CDR3 length is 17 residues. Germline values: CDR1 SGHNT, CDR2 YENEEA. The V end was cut by 4 bases, the J end by 0 bases, with 16 bases between. The CDR3 is CASSYNLRGSSYNEQFF. The CDR3 nucleotides are TGTGCCAGCAGCTACAACCTCCGAGGGAGCTCCTACAATGAGCAGTTCTTC.

This chain uses TRBV7-9 with TRBJ2-3; 10 nucleotides line up with TRBD2. The CDR3 runs 14 residues. CDR1 is SEHNR, CDR2 FQNEAQ, per germline (reference sequence). V shed 3 bases and J 4 bases; nucleotides not matched to a gene: 1. The CDR3 nucleotides are TGTGCCAGCAGCTTGCTAGCGGGGGCAGATACGCAGTATTTT. This translates into CASSLLAGADTQYF.

The chain is built from TRBV5-1 and TRBJ2-1, with TRBD1 identical over 10 bases. The CDR3 is made up of 16 amino acids. The germline gives CDR1 SGHRS, CDR2 YFSETQ. Trimming removed 4 bases from V and 7 bases from J; junction bases left unmatched: 11. CDR3 sequence (DNA): TGCGCCAGCAGCCCACCCGCGGGACAGGGGAGTAATGAGCAGTTCTTC. This encodes CASSPPAGQGSNEQFF.

The chain recombines TRBV4-1 with TRBJ2-7, with 7 bases that match TRBD2. There are 15 residues in the CDR3. Germline trimming cut 4 bases from V and 2 bases from J; bases unmatched to any gene: 8. The germline CDR1 and CDR2 sequences are MGHRA and YSYEKL. In nucleotides, the CDR3 is TGCGCCAGCAGCCGCTCGGGGACTACGACCTACGAGCAGTACTTC. Protein product: CASSRSGTTTYEQYF.

V usage is TRBV3-1 (or the pseudogene TRBV3-2) and J usage is TRBJ2-5; 12 bases line up with TRBD2. The CDR3 extends over 19 amino acids. The germline CDR1 and CDR2 sequences are LGHDT and YNNKEL (reference sequence). V gave up 4 bases and J gave up 4 bases; unmatched junction bases: 16. The CDR3 here is CASSPPPALAGGPRETQYF. CDR3 nucleotides: TGTGCCAGCAGCCCTCCTCCCGCGCTAGCGGGGGGGCCGAGAGAGACCCAGTACTTC.

The genes are TRBV7-9 and TRBJ2-7; D is possibly TRBD1 (5 bases). With 4 bases removed from V and 2 bases from J, the gap between germline ends came to 18 bases. Germline lookup yields CDR1 SEHNR and CDR2 FQNEAQ (reference sequence). This CDR3 comprises 16 residues. This CDR3 is CASSSTRAEQAYEQYF. The CDR3 DNA is TGTGCCAGCAGCTCCACCCGGGCCGAACAGGCCTACGAGCAGTACTTC.

This clone was observed a single time. V gene TRBV27 combines with J gene TRBJ1-5; a possible D gene is TRBD1 (6 bases). Trimming stripped 3 bases from V and 0 bases from J, with 9 bases between. CDR3 length: 15 amino acids. Germline values: CDR1 MNHEY, CDR2 SMNVEV (reference sequence). CDR3 nucleotide sequence: TGTGCCAGCAGTTTTGGACAGCCTAGCAATCAGCCCCAGCATTTT. It specifies CASSFGQPSNQPQHF.

V usage is TRBV5-1 and J usage is TRBJ2-5; TRBD1 agrees at 9 bases. V lost 5 bases and J lost 3; bases outside the gene matches: 8. This CDR3 contains 15 residues. Germline V lookup: CDR1 SGHRS, CDR2 YFSETQ. The CDR3 protein is CASSSLWTGEETQYF. DNA for the CDR3: TGCGCCAGCAGTTCGCTCTGGACAGGGGAAGAGACCCAGTACTTC.

This clone was seen only a few times. V gene TRBV3-1 (or the pseudogene TRBV3-2) combines with J gene TRBJ1-1; TRBD1 agrees at 7 bases. Germline V gives CDR1 LGHDT, CDR2 YNNKEL (reference sequence). Unmatched junction bases numbered 5, after V lost 7 bases and J lost 0 bases. The CDR3 covers 14 residues. CDR3 loop: CASTGQDMNTEAFF. The CDR3 DNA reads as TGTGCCAGCACCGGACAGGACATGAACACTGAAGCTTTCTTT.

This clone was recorded once. The chain uses TRBV12-3 or TRBV12-4 and TRBJ1-5; D call uncertain. V dropped 8 bases and J dropped 7 bases, with 15 bases sitting between them. This CDR3 is 13 amino acids long. The CDR3 bases are TGTGCCAGCGGGATGGCCGGGCCCCAGCCCCAGCATTTT. Amino acids: CASGMAGPQPQHF.

The chain combines TRBV3-1 (or the pseudogene TRBV3-2) with TRBJ1-1; D gene uncertain. This CDR3 has 10 amino acids. Trimming pared 5 bases from V and 5 bases from J, leaving 3 bases between. Germline values: CDR1 LGHDT, CDR2 YNNKEL (reference sequence). The CDR3 bases are TGTGCCAGCAGCTCAACTGAAGCTTTCTTT. Translating it yields CASSSTEAFF.

The chain is built from TRBV29-1 and TRBJ2-5; 8 bases are a match to TRBD2. The CDR3 length is 14 residues. Trimming at V came to 6 bases and at J to 4 bases, leaving 10 bases not matched to a gene. The germline gives CDR1 SQVTM, CDR2 ANQGSEA. This CDR3 reads CSVFYLGTRETQYF. The DNA for the CDR3 is TGCAGCGTCTTCTACCTGGGGACTAGAGAGACCCAGTACTTC.

The J gene is TRBJ1-4, the V gene TRBV5-1, with TRBD1 as a possible D gene (6 bases). Germline V gives CDR1 SGHRS, CDR2 YFSETQ. This CDR3 is 14 amino acids long. Trimming cost V 4 bases and J 2 bases, with 9 bases left between them. CDR3 region: CASSEGHTNEKLFF. The CDR3 coding sequence is TGCGCCAGCAGCGAGGGACATACTAATGAAAAACTGTTTTTT.

The V call is TRBV3-1 (or the pseudogene TRBV3-2), the J call TRBJ1-2, with a tentative D call TRBD1 (5 bases). This CDR3 comprises 14 residues. V lost 4 bases and J lost 4, with 13 bases in between. Germline-derived CDR1 and CDR2 are LGHDT and YNNKEL (reference sequence). CDR3 DNA sequence: TGTGCCAGCAGCCGGGCTTCAGGGTTCTATGGCTACACCTTC. It specifies CASSRASGFYGYTF.

The V call is TRBV19, the J call TRBJ1-4, with 7 bases matching TRBD1. The CDR3 contains 15 residues. V lost 5 bases, J lost 2 bases, and 5 bases stayed unmatched. From germline, CDR1 is LNHDA and CDR2 SQIVND (reference sequence). CDR3 residues: CASSRNRGTNEKLFF. CDR3 nucleotides: TGTGCCAGTAGTCGGAACAGGGGTACTAATGAAAAACTGTTTTTT.

The V call is TRBV27, the J call TRBJ1-1; weak D call: TRBD1 (6 bases). The CDR3 consists of 13 residues. Germline values: CDR1 MNHEY, CDR2 SMNVEV (reference sequence). V was clipped by 3 bases and J by 1 base, with 6 bases between them. CDR3 nucleotides: TGTGCCAGCAGTTTGGACAGGAACACTGAAGCTTTCTTT. Translating gives CASSLDRNTEAFF.

V gene TRBV7-9 combines with J gene TRBJ1-2; D unclear. CDR1 and CDR2 (germline): SEHNR, FQNEAQ (reference sequence). Trimming took 3 bases from V and 3 from J, leaving 8 bases between them. The CDR3 is made up of 13 amino acids. The CDR3 bases are TGTGCCAGCAGCTTGGAGAGAGACTATGGCTACACCTTC. Its protein is CASSLERDYGYTF. Full variable domain (outside the CDR3, taken from reference TRBV7-9 and TRBJ1-2): DTGVSQNPRHKITKRGQNVTFRCDPISEHNRLYWYRQTLGQGPEFLTYFQNEAQLEKSRLLSDRFSAERPKGSFSTLEIQRTEQGDSAMYLCASSLERDYGYTFGSGTRLTVV.